These T cell receptor beta chains were read from a single sample in a study of blood T cells in healthy people across ages. TCRdb reanalysed the 5' RACE reads using MiXCR and keeps one entry per CDR3 protein. The table lists more than 1,000,000 distinct CDR3 sequences, approximately 25% of them singletons, with less than 0.85% in the top ten. This sample was also put to use in a study of T cells of mothers and their children.

The sample consisted of blood. Receptors originate from a girl aged 2-10 years in good health. Each CDR3 is given with its conserved first and last residue. A D gene is named only where the DNA matches it firmly. Size is stated for part of the rows, as once, few or many counts, or as a class when the clone is expanded.

d_call	v_call	j_call	clone_size	cdr3_aa	cdr3_nt
-	TRBV7-8	TRBJ1-1	few	CASSFLVGGANTEAFF	TGTGCCAGCAGCTTCCTTGTTGGGGGGGCGAACACTGAAGCTTTCTTT
-	TRBV27	TRBJ1-1	-	CASSLSSLSDTLPYNTEAFF	TGTGCCAGCAGTTTATCAAGTTTGAGCGACACGCTGCCCTATAACACTGAAGCTTTCTTT
TRBD1	TRBV27	TRBJ1-6	-	CASSRQGVNSPLHF	TGTGCCAGCAGTAGACAGGGGGTAAATTCACCCCTCCACTTT
-	TRBV4-3	TRBJ2-1	few	CASSQALLREQFF	TGCGCCAGCAGCCAAGCCTTACTAAGGGAGCAGTTCTTC
TRBD1	TRBV27	TRBJ2-1	few	CASSLADRVGNEQFF	TGTGCCAGCAGTTTAGCCGACAGGGTCGGGAATGAGCAGTTCTTC
-	TRBV24-1	TRBJ1-2	-	CATSDLQGGAHGYTF	TGTGCCACCAGTGATTTACAGGGTGGTGCCCATGGCTACACCTTC
-	TRBV29-1	TRBJ1-3	-	CSVDTMGLNSGNTIYF	TGCAGCGTTGACACCATGGGACTGAACTCTGGAAACACCATATATTTT
TRBD1	TRBV5-6	TRBJ2-1	-	CASSSTGDDEQFF	TGTGCCAGCAGCTCGACAGGGGATGATGAGCAGTTCTTC
TRBD2	TRBV7-9	TRBJ2-1	few	CASSLDTSVSYNEQFF	TGTGCCAGCAGCTTAGATACTAGCGTCTCCTACAATGAGCAGTTCTTC
-	TRBV6-2/TRBV6-3	TRBJ2-1	few	CASRRKGIPYNEQFF	TGTGCCAGCAGAAGAAAGGGGATCCCTTACAATGAGCAGTTCTTC
-	TRBV5-4	TRBJ2-1	few	CASSLGSLADSYNEQFF	TGTGCCAGCAGCTTAGGTTCCCTGGCGGACTCCTACAATGAGCAGTTCTTC
-	TRBV27	TRBJ2-2	few	CASSWALSGGELFF	TGTGCCAGCAGTTGGGCCCTTAGTGGCGGGGAGCTGTTTTTT
-	TRBV7-3	TRBJ2-3	once	CASRETGMYTDTQYF	TGTGCCAGCAGGGAAACAGGGATGTACACAGATACGCAGTATTTT
-	TRBV20-1	TRBJ2-7	-	CSANSGLTYEQYF	TGCAGTGCTAATAGCGGTCTGACCTACGAGCAGTACTTC
TRBD1	TRBV5-1	TRBJ2-7	few	CASSSAGTGGIEQYF	TGCGCCAGCAGCTCCGCCGGGACAGGGGGCATCGAGCAGTACTTC
-	TRBV28	TRBJ2-7	few	CASKGAVYEQYF	TGTGCCAGCAAGGGCGCGGTCTACGAGCAGTACTTC
-	TRBV29-1	TRBJ2-1	-	CSLRGVEGVRNEQFF	TGCAGCCTTAGGGGGGTTGAGGGGGTGCGCAATGAGCAGTTCTTC
-	TRBV6-1	TRBJ2-7	-	CASRPRQVGPVYEQYF	TGTGCCAGCAGACCTAGACAGGTCGGACCTGTCTACGAGCAGTACTTC
-	TRBV24-1	TRBJ2-1	-	CATSDRATVWGYNEQFF	TGTGCCACCAGTGACCGCGCGACAGTGTGGGGTTACAATGAGCAGTTCTTC
-	TRBV7-2	TRBJ2-5	few	CASTSSELAQYF	TGTGCCAGCACGTCCTCTGAGCTCGCCCAGTACTTC
-	TRBV12-3/TRBV12-4	TRBJ2-5	-	CASSHTDEQSF	TGTGCCAGCAGTCACACGGATGAGCAGTCCTTC
TRBD1	TRBV4-3	TRBJ1-4	-	CASSRGTGVEKLFF	TGCGCCAGCAGCCGCGGGACAGGGGTTGAAAAACTGTTTTTT
-	TRBV28	TRBJ1-1	many	CASSLDLNTEAFF	TGTGCCAGCAGCTTAGACCTGAACACTGAAGCTTTCTTT
TRBD1	TRBV20-1	TRBJ1-2	few	CSASSGTGLDYGYTF	TGCAGTGCTAGTTCGGGGACAGGGCTTGACTATGGCTACACCTTC
TRBD2	TRBV28	TRBJ2-5	few	CASRGAGIPLQETQYF	TGTGCCAGCAGGGGAGCGGGGATACCGTTACAAGAGACCCAGTACTTC
-	TRBV20-1	TRBJ2-2	-	CSASGSPGGTGELFF	TGCAGTGCTAGTGGTAGCCCAGGGGGGACCGGGGAGCTGTTTTTT
TRBD1	TRBV28	TRBJ1-1	-	CASSLHRQGPAEAFF	TGTGCCAGCAGTTTACATAGACAGGGTCCAGCCGAAGCTTTCTTT
-	TRBV6-5	TRBJ2-1	-	CASSYSSGFNEQFF	TGTGCCAGCAGTTACTCTTCTGGGTTCAATGAGCAGTTCTTC
TRBD2	TRBV7-2	TRBJ2-5	few	CASSPSGTRSLNDF	TGTGCCAGCAGCCCTTCCGGGACTAGGTCCTTGAATGACTTC
TRBD2	TRBV7-3	TRBJ2-1	-	CASSLTLAGSGEQFF	TGTGCCAGCAGCTTGACACTAGCGGGATCTGGTGAGCAGTTCTTC
-	TRBV6-6	TRBJ2-7	-	CASNLMAAYEQYF	TGTGCCAGCAATTTGATGGCGGCCTACGAGCAGTACTTC
TRBD1	TRBV28	TRBJ2-2	-	CASMSGGLDAGELFF	TGTGCCAGCATGTCAGGGGGCTTGGACGCCGGGGAGCTGTTTTTT
TRBD1	TRBV11-2	TRBJ2-1	-	CASSFIGQGLIDEQFF	TGTGCCAGCAGCTTTATTGGACAGGGGCTTATCGATGAGCAGTTCTTC
-	TRBV3-1	TRBJ1-1	few	CASSQDGRFTEAFF	TGTGCCAGCAGCCAAGATGGCAGGTTCACTGAAGCTTTCTTT
-	TRBV7-3	TRBJ2-1	few	CASSLKRAPTYNEQFF	TGTGCCAGCAGCTTAAAGCGGGCTCCCACCTACAATGAGCAGTTCTTC
TRBD1	TRBV12-3/TRBV12-4	TRBJ1-6	-	CASSPGQGDPLHF	TGTGCCAGCAGTCCGGGACAGGGAGACCCCCTCCACTTT
-	TRBV20-1	TRBJ2-2	few	CSATGSNTGELFF	TGCAGTGCCACAGGTTCGAACACCGGGGAGCTGTTTTTT
-	TRBV3-1	TRBJ2-4	-	CASSQYGVNIQYF	TGTGCCAGCAGCCAGTATGGGGTAAACATTCAGTACTTC
-	TRBV6-5	TRBJ2-7	many	CASSYGTSYLYEQYF	TGTGCCAGCAGTTACGGGACCTCCTACCTCTACGAGCAGTACTTC
TRBD2	TRBV5-4	TRBJ2-1	-	CASSLGLSGVTYNEQFF	TGTGCCAGCAGCTTGGGGTTGAGCGGGGTTACCTACAATGAGCAGTTCTTC
TRBD2	TRBV5-1	TRBJ2-1	-	CASSQEPAGGSNEQFF	TGCGCCAGCAGCCAGGAGCCAGCGGGAGGAAGCAATGAGCAGTTCTTC
-	TRBV7-9	TRBJ2-5	few	CASSLVGGFGAQYF	TGTGCCAGCAGCTTAGTCGGGGGTTTTGGGGCCCAGTACTTC
-	TRBV20-1	TRBJ1-3	-	CSAQTQRNTIYF	TGCAGTGCTCAAACACAAAGAAACACCATATATTTT
-	TRBV7-9	TRBJ2-5	-	CASSYYSEETQYF	TGTGCCAGCAGCTACTATAGTGAGGAGACCCAGTACTTC
TRBD1	TRBV12-3/TRBV12-4	TRBJ1-2	-	CASFLSGTDPPTF	TGTGCCAGCTTTCTAAGTGGGACAGACCCTCCCACCTTC